This TCR beta chain emerged from a study of shared clonotypes between healthy human individuals. CD45RO negativity and positive selection for CCR7 defined naive CD8 cells, a population that excluded terminally differentiated effector memory CD45RA+ cells. Of note for this clone: Its specificity is unknown. One end of the junction is discordant with germline, which a read error may explain.

General study points: The sharing of about 5% of naive CD4 clonotypes was seen across a handful of donors. Estimated richness was generally greater in naive than memory subsets.

Using approximately 200 ng DNA, tens of thousands of T cell genomes, the sorted-subset replicate PCRs were run. Some clones are missing from TCRdb's copy, which holds only in-frame ones; the method was immunoSEQ multiplex PCR. The sample lists around 2,000,000 clones, around 96% occurring once. Germline values: CDR1 SGDLS, CDR2 YYNGEE. The CDR3 is 11 residues long. The chain is built from TRBV9 and TRBJ2-2; D unresolved. Sequenced: naive CD8+ T cells sorted from blood. The source is a man aged 18 to 29 in good health. The CDR3: CASSSDADPVF. As DNA, the CDR3 is TGTGCCAGCAGCTCCGATGCCGATCCAGTTTTT.